Shown below are 29 T cell receptor beta chains from a single sample sequenced in a study of cytomegalovirus exposure and HLA in healthy donors (TCRdb year 2017). Libraries were built with the immunoSEQ multiplex PCR assay. A mixture of 60 forward primers for TCR Vbeta segments and 13 reverse primers for TCR Jbeta segments was used in the multiplex PCR. In its TCRdb copy, this immuneACCESS table keeps in-frame sequences only and misses some clones. Where compared with another copy, unresolved V genes explain less than half of these, and the others have no known cause. A total of about 150,000 clones appear in this sample, roughly 70% of them only once. Approximately 4.3% of the sample belongs to the ten largest clones. Sample: PBMCs. Receptor source: a man in his sixties in good health and CMV-seronegative.

This chain uses TRBV13 with TRBJ1-1, with a possible D match to TRBD1 (5 bases). This CDR3 region has 14 residues. The germline V gene has CDR1 PRHDT and CDR2 FYEKMQ (reference sequence). V was pared by 7 bases and J by 1 base, with 13 bases between. CDR3 sequence reads: CASTPWGGNTEAFF. The CDR3 DNA reads TGTGCCAGCACCCCGTGGGGCGGGAACACTGAAGCTTTCTTT.

The chain joins TRBV6-1 to TRBJ1-2; no clear D. Trimming pared 1 base from V and 4 bases from J, leaving 10 bases between. The CDR3 extends over 14 amino acids. The germline V gene has CDR1 MNHNS and CDR2 SASEGT. CDR3 in DNA: TGTGCCAGCAGTGAAGTCGGGGAGTCCTATGGCTACACCTTC. Translation gives CASSEVGESYGYTF.

The chain carries TRBV27 and TRBJ2-2; TRBD1 matches at 10 bases. Per germline, CDR1 MNHEY and CDR2 SMNVEV (reference sequence). The CDR3 has 15 residues. V trimming: 1 base; J trimming: 9 bases; junction bases outside the gene matches: 5. The CDR3 spells CASSLWTGGVRELFF. In nucleotides, the CDR3 is TGTGCCAGCAGTTTATGGACAGGGGGGGTTCGGGAGCTGTTTTTT.

The chain couples TRBV19 to TRBJ1-5, with D maybe TRBD1 (5 bases). The CDR3 runs 15 residues. CDR1 LNHDA and CDR2 SQIVND come from the germline V gene (reference sequence). The ends were cut back, 6 bases at V and 0 bases at J, with 12 bases in the middle. The CDR3 DNA follows: TGTGCCAGTAGGCCGCAGGGACTTAGCAATCAGCCCCAGCATTTT. Encoded protein: CASRPQGLSNQPQHF.

The chain is built from TRBV5-4 and TRBJ1-1; D may be TRBD1 (6 bases). Germline loops: CDR1 SGHNT, CDR2 YYREEE (reference sequence). Trimming left V 10 bases short and J 0 bases short, with 13 bases between. The CDR3 sequence is 13 residues long. CDR3 loop: CAAQRGLNTEAFF. In DNA form, the CDR3 reads TGTGCCGCGCAGAGGGGGTTGAACACTGAAGCTTTCTTT.

A few counts support this clone. The chain is built from TRBV6-6 and TRBJ2-7; TRBD2 aligns across 8 bases. CDR3 size: 13 residues. Unmatched junction bases numbered 7, after V lost 6 bases and J lost 6 bases. The germline gives CDR1 MNHNY, CDR2 SVGAGI (reference sequence). In DNA form, the CDR3 reads TGTGCCAGCAGAACGGGACTAGTCGGCGAGCAGTACTTC. Translated, it gives CASRTGLVGEQYF.

The chain is built from TRBV4-2 and TRBJ2-7; the match to TRBD1 covers 11 bases. CDR3 length: 15 residues. The germline V gene has CDR1 LGHNA and CDR2 YNFKEQ. The V gene end was trimmed by 4 bases and the J gene end by 3 bases; junction bases not matched to a gene: 5. Here the CDR3 DNA reads TGTGCCAGCAGCCGGGCCGGGACAGGGGGCTACGAGCAGTACTTC. Translating it yields CASSRAGTGGYEQYF.

The chain combines TRBV30 with TRBJ1-1; 10 bases fit TRBD1. Germline trimming cut 4 bases from V and 0 bases from J; bases unmatched to any gene: 11. The CDR3 runs to 17 residues. From germline, CDR1 is GTSNPN and CDR2 SVGIG (reference sequence). CDR3 amino acids: CAWISRDRGELNTEAFF. The CDR3 DNA reads as TGTGCCTGGATAAGCCGGGACAGGGGAGAATTGAACACTGAAGCTTTCTTT.

The chain links TRBV29-1 to TRBJ2-2, with TRBD2 as a possible D gene (6 bases). In germline, CDR1 is SQVTM, CDR2 ANQGSEA. Trimming left V 3 bases short and J 5 bases short, with 13 bases between. This CDR3 has 14 amino acids. The CDR3 DNA follows: TGCAGCGTTGACCCAAGGGAGGTGACCGGGGAGCTGTTTTTT. Translated, it gives CSVDPREVTGELFF.

The table lists this clone with a few counts. V and J are TRBV6-1 and TRBJ2-5; TRBD1 might be the D (6 bases). Germline V CDR1 and CDR2: MNHNS, SASEGT. The V gene lost 5 bases and the J gene lost 5 bases, with 12 bases spanning the gap. The CDR3 runs to 13 residues. CDR3 sequence: CASSLQGEETQYF. The CDR3 DNA reads TGTGCCAGCAGTTTACAGGGAGAGGAGACCCAGTACTTC.

In nucleotides, the CDR3 is TGTGCCAGCGTACAGGGGTTCAATCAGCCCCAGCATTTT. It encodes CASVQGFNQPQHF. V usage is TRBV28 and J usage is TRBJ1-5, with 7 bases lining up with TRBD1. CDR1 is MDHEN and CDR2 is SYDVKM in the germline V gene. This CDR3 contains 13 residues. Trimming at V came to 8 bases and at J to 3 bases, leaving 4 bases not matched to a gene.

The chain uses TRBV29-1 and TRBJ2-1; weak D call: TRBD2 (6 bases). Germline V gene sequence: CDR1 SQVTM, CDR2 ANQGSEA. The CDR3 covers 15 residues. The germline V and J ends were trimmed by 3 bases and 0 bases, with 12 bases remaining between them. CDR3 loop: CSVDPSVNSYNEQFF. The CDR3 DNA is TGCAGCGTTGACCCTAGCGTGAACTCCTACAATGAGCAGTTCTTC.

This sequence joins TRBV9 and TRBJ2-3; 12 nucleotides match TRBD2. J lost 6 bases, V lost 4 bases, and 6 bases had no gene match. This CDR3 has 15 amino acids. CDR1 and CDR2 from the germline V gene are SGDLS and YYNGEE. The CDR3 sequence is CASSSLAGGGDTQYF. The CDR3 DNA sequence: TGTGCCAGCAGCTCACTAGCGGGAGGAGGGGATACGCAGTATTTT.

This chain links TRBV5-4 with TRBJ2-1; the D is unclear. CDR1 is SGHNT and CDR2 is YYREEE in the germline V gene (reference sequence). V dropped 4 bases and J dropped 8 bases, with 7 bases sitting between them. This CDR3 is 11 amino acids long. The CDR3 reads CASSAVDEQFF. Written as DNA, the CDR3 is TGTGCCAGCAGCGCGGTAGATGAGCAGTTCTTC.

V and J are TRBV2 and TRBJ1-1; D may be TRBD1 (6 bases). Deletions cut 8 bases from V and 8 bases from J, with 21 bases between. This CDR3 is built from 14 residues. Germline CDR1 SNHLY, CDR2 FYNNEI. The CDR3 DNA reads as TGTGCCAGCCGATCAGACAGGCCCGCATCCGAAGCTTTCTTT. Translating it yields CASRSDRPASEAFF.

This clone occurred a few times. The chain uses TRBV11-2 and TRBJ2-1; tentatively, D is TRBD2 (5 bases). V lost 2 bases and J 5 bases, leaving 7 bases between the germline ends. CDR1 and CDR2 from the germline V gene are SGHAT and FQNNGV. The CDR3 is made up of 13 amino acids. The CDR3 DNA is TGTGCCAGCAGCTTATGGGAGCACAATGAGCAGTTCTTC. This encodes CASSLWEHNEQFF.

This clone was picked up one time. This chain joins TRBV5-4 and TRBJ2-2; 10 bases line up with TRBD2. Looked up from germline, CDR1 is SGHNT and CDR2 is YYREEE (reference sequence). V lost 4 bases and J lost 4; bases outside the gene matches: 10. This CDR3 has 17 residues. CDR3 sequence (DNA): TGTGCCAGCAGCCCCCCCTTTCTAGCGGGAGCCACCGGGGAGCTGTTTTTT. Amino acid sequence: CASSPPFLAGATGELFF.

The count of this clone is one. This rearrangement joins TRBV5-1 to TRBJ1-1; TRBD1 agrees at 7 bases. Per germline, CDR1 SGHRS and CDR2 YFSETQ. The CDR3 is 17 residues long. Trimming removed 4 bases from V and 1 base from J; junction bases left unmatched: 13. The CDR3, as DNA: TGCGCCAGCAGCCCTGGCCAGGGGGTAGGCCAGAACACTGAAGCTTTCTTT. Protein product: CASSPGQGVGQNTEAFF.

The chain couples TRBV6-5 to TRBJ2-6; D perhaps matches TRBD2 (5 bases). The CDR3 has 16 residues. CDR1 is MNHEY, CDR2 SVGAGI, per germline. V shed 4 bases and J shed 0 bases, with 10 bases lying between them. The CDR3: CASSLLDGSGANVLTF. CDR3 in DNA: TGTGCCAGCAGTTTACTAGACGGCTCTGGGGCCAACGTCCTGACTTTC.

This sequence joins TRBV9 and TRBJ2-4; 10 nucleotides agree with TRBD2. The germline CDR1 and CDR2 sequences are SGDLS and YYNGEE. With 3 bases clipped from V and 2 bases from J, the junction kept 8 bases outside the gene matches. The CDR3 totals 17 residues. The CDR3 coding sequence is TGTGCCAGCAGCGCCCATACTAGCGGGATAACCAAAAACATTCAGTACTTC. Protein product: CASSAHTSGITKNIQYF.

The chain employs TRBV28 and TRBJ2-7, with D maybe TRBD1 (6 bases). In germline, CDR1 is MDHEN, CDR2 SYDVKM. V lost 4 bases and J lost 5, with 15 bases in between. This CDR3 has 14 residues. CDR3 bases: TGTGCCAGCAGTTCACTGGGGGCGAGGAACGAGCAGTACTTC. This encodes CASSSLGARNEQYF. Variable domain in full (rest from reference TRBV28 and TRBJ2-7): DVKVTQSSRYLVKRTGEKVFLECVQDMDHENMFWYRQDPGLGLRLIYFSYDVKMKEKGDIPEGYSVSREKKERFSLILESASTNQTSMYLCASSSLGARNEQYFGPGTRLTVT.

V gene TRBV7-6 combines with J gene TRBJ1-4; tentatively, D is TRBD1 (5 bases). The ends were cut back, 6 bases at V and 8 bases at J, with 16 bases in the middle. The length of the CDR3 is 14 residues. CDR1 SGHVS and CDR2 FNYEAQ come from the germline V gene. CDR3 nucleotide sequence: TGTGCCAGCAGTCTATCGGGGGGAGGGGAAAAACTGTTTTTT. Amino acids: CASSLSGGGEKLFF.

This chain uses TRBV7-9 with TRBJ2-1, with 9 bases aligning to TRBD2. The CDR3 is 15 amino acids. The germline gives CDR1 SEHNR, CDR2 FQNEAQ (reference sequence). Germline trimming cut 6 bases from V and 1 base from J; bases unmatched to any gene: 4. The CDR3 region has the DNA TGTGCCAGCAGTTCTAGCGGGGTGTCCTACAATGAGCAGTTCTTC. Translated: CASSSSGVSYNEQFF.

This chain uses TRBV7-9 with TRBJ2-1, with 9 bases lining up with TRBD2. The V gene end was trimmed by 6 bases and the J gene end by 5 bases; junction bases not matched to a gene: 5. The CDR3 runs 14 residues. The germline CDR1 and CDR2 sequences are SEHNR and FQNEAQ (reference sequence). CDR3 loop: CASRSSGSNNEQFF. In DNA, the CDR3 is TGTGCCAGCAGGAGTAGCGGGAGTAACAATGAGCAGTTCTTC. Full variable domain (rest looked up from reference TRBV7-9 and TRBJ2-1): DTGVSQNPRHKITKRGQNVTFRCDPISEHNRLYWYRQTLGQGPEFLTYFQNEAQLEKSRLLSDRFSAERPKGSFSTLEIQRTEQGDSAMYLCASRSSGSNNEQFFGPGTRLTVL.

The chain is built from TRBV6-5 and TRBJ1-6; D perhaps matches TRBD1 (5 bases). V lost 1 base, J lost 10 bases, and 11 bases lay in between. The CDR3 is 14 residues long. CDR1 and CDR2 (germline): MNHEY, SVGAGI. In nucleotides, the CDR3 is TGTGCCAGCAGTTACTGGAGGGGTGAATCACCCCTCCACTTT. Encoded protein: CASSYWRGESPLHF.

The genes are TRBV9 and TRBJ2-1; D might be TRBD1 (5 bases). The CDR3 is 16 residues long. Germline V gives CDR1 SGDLS, CDR2 YYNGEE. V was trimmed by 0 bases and J by 5 bases, leaving 15 bases between them. Here the CDR3 DNA reads TGTGCCAGCAGCGTAGCTCTGGCAGGGCGCAACAATGAGCAGTTCTTC. Protein sequence: CASSVALAGRNNEQFF.

The chain recombines TRBV6-5 with TRBJ1-1; the match to TRBD1 covers 10 bases. This CDR3 is 15 amino acids long. The V gene's germline CDR1 is MNHEY and CDR2 SVGAGI. Trimming at V came to 0 bases and at J to 3 bases, leaving 1 base not matched to a gene. The CDR3 DNA follows: TGTGCCAGCAGTTACTCGGGACAGGGGTACACTGAAGCTTTCTTT. Its translation is CASSYSGQGYTEAFF.

In this sample, this clone turned up a few times. The rearrangement links TRBV27 to TRBJ2-2, with D unclear. Trimming removed 6 bases at V and 2 bases at J, with 10 bases between. This CDR3 region has 14 residues. Looked up from germline, CDR1 is MNHEY and CDR2 is SMNVEV (reference sequence). The CDR3 spells CASRLITNTGELFF. The CDR3 nucleotides are TGTGCCAGCAGACTTATTACTAACACCGGGGAGCTGTTTTTT.

This chain connects TRBV25-1 to TRBJ2-7, with TRBD1 identical over 8 bases. V shed 3 bases, J shed 5 bases, and the junction held 9 bases outside the gene matches. The CDR3 is 15 residues long. From germline, CDR1 is MGHDK and CDR2 SYGVNS. The CDR3 nucleotides are TGTGCCAGCAGTGACCCAGCCCAGGGGGCAAACGAGCAGTACTTC. It yields the protein CASSDPAQGANEQYF.